Shown below are 9 T cell receptor beta chains from a single sample sequenced in a study of T cell responses to AZD1222 COVID-19 vaccine. Only in-frame clones appear in the TCRdb table, and some are missing; sequencing was by immunoSEQ multiplex PCR. The table shows tens of thousands of clones, with 70% to 90% occurring only once. The sample was peripheral blood, taken 28 days after the second AZD1222 dose. These receptors were collected from an adult who received the AZD1222 COVID-19 vaccine.

The chain has TRBV6-1 and TRBJ2-3, with no clear D. The V gene lost 6 bases and the J gene lost 0 bases, with 4 bases spanning the gap. This CDR3 has 12 amino acids. Germline CDR1 is MNHNS and CDR2 is SASEGT. CDR3 coding DNA: TGTGCCAGCAGAACTAGCACAGATACGCAGTATTTT. As protein: CASRTSTDTQYF.

V gene TRBV19 combines with J gene TRBJ1-5; D perhaps matches TRBD1 (5 bases). Germline CDR1 LNHDA, CDR2 SQIVND (reference sequence). The ends were cut back, 5 bases at V and 7 bases at J, with 12 bases in the middle. This CDR3 has 13 residues. CDR3 loop: CASSQGSRQPQHF. DNA of the CDR3: TGTGCCAGTAGTCAGGGTAGCAGGCAGCCCCAGCATTTT. The complete variable domain, with remaining parts taken from reference TRBV19 and TRBJ1-5, reads DGGITQSPKYLFRKEGQNVTLSCEQNLNHDAMYWYRQDPGQGLRLIYYSQIVNDFQKGDIAEGYSVSREKKESFPLTVTSAQKNPTAFYLCASSQGSRQPQHFGDGTRLSIL.

This clone was picked up one time. This chain connects TRBV28 to TRBJ1-2, with D possibly being TRBD1 (5 bases). Looked up from germline, CDR1 is MDHEN and CDR2 is SYDVKM. This CDR3 is 14 amino acids long. V was cut by 4 bases and J by 4 bases, with 13 bases left in between. The CDR3 protein is CASSWDGAFYGYTF. CDR3 nucleotides: TGTGCCAGCAGTTGGGACGGAGCTTTCTATGGCTACACCTTC.

J is TRBJ1-2 and V is TRBV6-6; 12 bases are shared with TRBD1. Looked up from germline, CDR1 is MNHNY and CDR2 is SVGAGI (reference sequence). The CDR3 contains 13 residues. J was trimmed by 4 bases and V by 7 bases; bases with no gene match: 1. CDR3 region: CASTGQGAYGYTF. As DNA, the CDR3 is TGTGCCAGCACGGGACAGGGGGCCTATGGCTACACCTTC.

This clone occurred a few times. The chain joins TRBV15 to TRBJ2-7; unclear D gene. Looked up from germline, CDR1 is LNHNV and CDR2 is YYDKDF (reference sequence). The CDR3 runs to 13 residues. Between the trimmed V and J ends, which lost 0 bases and 5 bases, there was a span of 8 bases. CDR3 loop: CATSRDLSHEQYF. The CDR3 nucleotides read TGTGCCACCAGCAGAGATTTATCCCACGAGCAGTACTTC.

The V call is TRBV19, the J call TRBJ1-4, with 8 bases aligning to TRBD1. The J segment lost 5 bases and the V segment lost 7 bases, leaving 9 bases of the junction unmatched. Germline loops: CDR1 LNHDA, CDR2 SQIVND (reference sequence). The CDR3 is 15 residues long. The CDR3 bases are TGTGCCAGTATTCCCGGACAGGGATGGAATGAAAAACTGTTTTTT. It is translated as CASIPGQGWNEKLFF.

The rearrangement uses TRBV2 and TRBJ2-7; the match to TRBD1 covers 9 bases. The CDR3 is 14 amino acids. With 8 bases clipped from V and 2 bases from J, the junction kept 7 bases outside the gene matches. Germline V lookup: CDR1 SNHLY, CDR2 FYNNEI. The CDR3 DNA reads as TGTGCCAGCCGGGACAGGGCCACTCCCTACGAGCAGTACTTC. Its protein product is CASRDRATPYEQYF.

V gene TRBV7-2 combines with J gene TRBJ1-1; D possibly corresponds to TRBD1 (5 bases). The CDR3 covers 16 residues. Germline CDR1 is SGHTA and CDR2 is FQGNSA. V lost 1 base to trimming and J lost 2 bases, with 14 bases between them. CDR3 loop: CASSLVAGPFNTEAFF. DNA for the CDR3: TGTGCCAGCAGCTTAGTTGCAGGGCCCTTCAACACTGAAGCTTTCTTT.

This sequence joins TRBV4-2 and TRBJ1-1; TRBD1 might be the D (6 bases). V was clipped by 1 base and J by 0 bases, with 12 bases between them. The germline V gene has CDR1 LGHNA and CDR2 YNFKEQ. The CDR3 length is 16 residues. The CDR3 DNA sequence: TGTGCCAGCAGCCAAGCCTCGACAGGATTGAACACTGAAGCTTTCTTT. Residues: CASSQASTGLNTEAFF.